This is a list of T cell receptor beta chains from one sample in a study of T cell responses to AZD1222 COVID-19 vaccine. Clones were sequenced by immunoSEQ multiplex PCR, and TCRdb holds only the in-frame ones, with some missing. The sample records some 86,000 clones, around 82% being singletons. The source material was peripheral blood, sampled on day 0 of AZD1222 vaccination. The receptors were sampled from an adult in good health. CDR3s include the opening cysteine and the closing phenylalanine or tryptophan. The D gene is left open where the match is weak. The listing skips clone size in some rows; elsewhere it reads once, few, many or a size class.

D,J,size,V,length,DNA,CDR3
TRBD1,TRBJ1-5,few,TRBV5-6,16,TGTGCCAGCAGCTTGGGATGGGCAGGGGGAAATCAGCCCCAGCATTTT,CASSLGWAGGNQPQHF
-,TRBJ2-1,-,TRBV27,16,TGTGCCAGCAGTTTATCGACGAATGCCCCCTACAATGAGCAGTTCTTC,CASSLSTNAPYNEQFF
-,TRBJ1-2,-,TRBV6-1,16,TGTGCCAGCAGTGAAGCGGCGTGGGGGGAAAACTATGGCTACACCTTC,CASSEAAWGENYGYTF
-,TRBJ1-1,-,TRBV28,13,TGTGCCAGCAGTTTGACAGTCAGAACTGAAGCTTTCTTT,CASSLTVRTEAFF
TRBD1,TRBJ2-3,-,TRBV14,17,TGTGCCAGCAGCCAAGATATTACCAGGGGGCCATGGGATACGCAGTATTTT,CASSQDITRGPWDTQYF
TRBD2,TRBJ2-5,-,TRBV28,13,TGTGCCACCGGGACTAGCCTTGAAGAGACCCAGTACTTC,CATGTSLEETQYF
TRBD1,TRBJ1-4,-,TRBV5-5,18,TGTGCCAGCAGCTTGGTTGGGACAGGGTGGTCAACTAATGAAAAACTGTTTTTT,CASSLVGTGWSTNEKLFF
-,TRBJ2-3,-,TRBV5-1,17,TGCGCCAGCAGCTGGTTTACCTCAGGGGTAGTCACAGATACGCAGTATTTT,CASSWFTSGVVTDTQYF
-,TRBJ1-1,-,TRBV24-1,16,TGTGCCACCAGTGGCGAACATGACAGAATGAACACTGAAGCTTTCTTT,CATSGEHDRMNTEAFF
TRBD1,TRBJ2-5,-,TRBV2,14,TGTGCCAGCAGTGAACGAGGACAGGGGGAGACCCAGTACTTC,CASSERGQGETQYF
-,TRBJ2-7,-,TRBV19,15,TGTGCCAGTTGGGGGATGACAGAGAACCGCTACGAGCAGTACTTC,CASWGMTENRYEQYF
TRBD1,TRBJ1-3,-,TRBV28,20,TGTGCCAGCAAAGTTTATGCCCCCTCTCCCACAGGGGGCTCTGGAAACACCATATATTTT,CASKVYAPSPTGGSGNTIYF
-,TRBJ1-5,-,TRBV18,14,TGTGCCAGCTCACCACACCCAGGAGATCAGCCCCAGCATTTT,CASSPHPGDQPQHF
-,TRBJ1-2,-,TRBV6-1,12,TGTGCCAGCAGTGACAGCCTCTATGGCTACACCTTC,CASSDSLYGYTF
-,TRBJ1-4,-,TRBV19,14,TGTGCCAGGTCCCCCGGAGCAACTAATGAAAAACTGTTTTTT,CARSPGATNEKLFF
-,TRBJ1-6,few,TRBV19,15,TGTGCCAGTAGGCAGGGGCCTCTACTTAATTCACCCCTCCACTTT,CASRQGPLLNSPLHF
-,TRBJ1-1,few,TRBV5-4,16,TGTGCCAGCAGCTTGGATCGAGGGGGACTGAACACTGAAGCTTTCTTT,CASSLDRGGLNTEAFF
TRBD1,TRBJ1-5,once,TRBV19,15,TGTGCCAGTAGTCTACAGGGGGTTGGTGATCAGCCCCAGCATTTT,CASSLQGVGDQPQHF
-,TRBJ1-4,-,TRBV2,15,TGTGCCAGCAGACCTCGACTTGCAACTAATGAAAAACTGTTTTTT,CASRPRLATNEKLFF
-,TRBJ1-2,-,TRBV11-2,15,TGTGCCAGCAGCCTCCCGGGTCGGACAGTGAGCGGCTACACCTTC,CASSLPGRTVSGYTF
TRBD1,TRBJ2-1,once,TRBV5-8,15,TGTGCCAGCAGCTCGCGGGACAGGGGACGTAATGAGCAGTTCTTC,CASSSRDRGRNEQFF
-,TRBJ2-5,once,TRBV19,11,TGTGCCAGTAGTATCTCAGAGACCCAGTACTTC,CASSISETQYF
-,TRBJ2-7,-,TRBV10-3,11,TGTGCCATCAGTGAGGGGGGCGAGCAGTACTTC,CAISEGGEQYF
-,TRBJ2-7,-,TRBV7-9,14,TGTGCCAGCACTAAACAGGATACCTCCTACGAGCAGTACTTC,CASTKQDTSYEQYF
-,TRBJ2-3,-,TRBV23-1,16,TGCGCCAGCAGTCAAGATGGACCACCCCGCACAGATACGCAGTATTTT,CASSQDGPPRTDTQYF
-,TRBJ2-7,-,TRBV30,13,TGTGCCTGGACCAACGACAGGACTTACGAGCAGTACTTC,CAWTNDRTYEQYF
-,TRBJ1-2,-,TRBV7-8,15,TGTGCCAGCAGCCAAGACGGCAGGGGAGACTATGGCTACACCTTC,CASSQDGRGDYGYTF
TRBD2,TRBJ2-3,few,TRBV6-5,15,TGTGCCAGCACCCCGGGAGGGGGGCAGGCAGATACGCAGTATTTT,CASTPGGGQADTQYF
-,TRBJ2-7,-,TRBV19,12,TGTGCCAGTAGCGCGCCGGGCTACGAGCAGTACTTC,CASSAPGYEQYF
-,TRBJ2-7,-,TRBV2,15,TGTGCCAGCCGGAGTGGGGGCCAACTTAGGTACGAGCAGTACTTC,CASRSGGQLRYEQYF
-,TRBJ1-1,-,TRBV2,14,TGTGCCAGCAGTGAAGACCGGACAGTCACTGAAGCTTTCTTT,CASSEDRTVTEAFF
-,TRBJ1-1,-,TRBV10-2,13,TGCGCCAGCAGTCTCAGGGGGAACACTGAAGCTTTCTTT,CASSLRGNTEAFF
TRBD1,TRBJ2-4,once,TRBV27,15,TGTGCCAGCAGTGGATTGGACAGGGGGAAAAACATTCAGTACTTC,CASSGLDRGKNIQYF
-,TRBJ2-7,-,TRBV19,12,TGTGCCACCCCGGGACACCTCTACGAGCAGTACTTC,CATPGHLYEQYF
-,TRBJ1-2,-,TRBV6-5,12,TGTGCCAGCGTTTCTAATAGCTATGGCTACACCTTC,CASVSNSYGYTF
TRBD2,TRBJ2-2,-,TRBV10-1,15,TGCGCCAGCAGTGATTCTAGCGGGAGTCTCGGGGAGCTGTTTTTT,CASSDSSGSLGELFF
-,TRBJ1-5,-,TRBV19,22,TGTGCCAGTAGTACGAAGGCGTCAGGTGGAGTGGCTAAAAGATATAGCAATCAGCCCCAGCATTTT,CASSTKASGGVAKRYSNQPQHF
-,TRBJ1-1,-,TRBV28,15,TGTGCCAGCCCTCCTAGGGGACGGCTGGGCACTGAAGCTTTCTTT,CASPPRGRLGTEAFF
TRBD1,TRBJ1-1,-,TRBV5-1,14,TGCGCCAGCTCCCAAGGGACAGGGACCACTGAAGCTTTCTTT,CASSQGTGTTEAFF
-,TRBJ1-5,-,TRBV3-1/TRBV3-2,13,TGTGCCAGCAGCCAAACAGGGTTTCAGCCCCAGCATTTT,CASSQTGFQPQHF
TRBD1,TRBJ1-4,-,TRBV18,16,TGTGCCAGCTCACGTGACAGGGCAGCAACTAATGAAAAACTGTTTTTT,CASSRDRAATNEKLFF
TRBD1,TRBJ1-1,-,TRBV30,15,TGTGCCTGGAGTGCCCCCCAGGGGGTAAAACCTGAAGCTTTCTTT,CAWSAPQGVKPEAFF